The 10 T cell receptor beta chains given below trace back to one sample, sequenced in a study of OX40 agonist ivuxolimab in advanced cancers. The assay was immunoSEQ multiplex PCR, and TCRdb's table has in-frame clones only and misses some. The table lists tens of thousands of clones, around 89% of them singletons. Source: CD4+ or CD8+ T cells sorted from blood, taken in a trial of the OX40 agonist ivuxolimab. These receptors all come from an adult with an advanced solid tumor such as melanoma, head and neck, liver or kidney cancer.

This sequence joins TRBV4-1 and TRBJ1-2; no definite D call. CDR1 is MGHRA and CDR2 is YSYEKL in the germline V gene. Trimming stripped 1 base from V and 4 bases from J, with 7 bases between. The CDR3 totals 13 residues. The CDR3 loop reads CASSQVGIYGYTF. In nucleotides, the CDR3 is TGCGCCAGCAGCCAAGTCGGTATCTATGGCTACACCTTC.

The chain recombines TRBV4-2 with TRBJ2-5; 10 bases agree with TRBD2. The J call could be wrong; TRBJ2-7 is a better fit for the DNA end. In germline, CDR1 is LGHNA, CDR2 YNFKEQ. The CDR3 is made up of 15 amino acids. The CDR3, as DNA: TGTGCCAGCAGCCTCACCGGGACTAGCGACTACGAGCAGTACTTC. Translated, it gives CASSLTGTSDYEQYF.

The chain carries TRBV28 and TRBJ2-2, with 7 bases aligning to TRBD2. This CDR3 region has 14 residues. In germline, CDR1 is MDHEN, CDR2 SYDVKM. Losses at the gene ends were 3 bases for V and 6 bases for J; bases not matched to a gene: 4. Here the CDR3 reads CASSFTSDPGELFF. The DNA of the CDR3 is TGTGCCAGCAGTTTTACTAGCGACCCCGGGGAGCTGTTTTTT.

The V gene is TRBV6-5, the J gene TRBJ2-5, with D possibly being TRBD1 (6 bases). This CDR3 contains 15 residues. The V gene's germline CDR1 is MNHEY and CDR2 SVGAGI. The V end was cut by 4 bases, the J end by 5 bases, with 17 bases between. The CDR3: CASSSKQGPSETQYF. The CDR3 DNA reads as TGTGCCAGCAGTTCGAAACAGGGACCCTCGGAGACCCAGTACTTC.

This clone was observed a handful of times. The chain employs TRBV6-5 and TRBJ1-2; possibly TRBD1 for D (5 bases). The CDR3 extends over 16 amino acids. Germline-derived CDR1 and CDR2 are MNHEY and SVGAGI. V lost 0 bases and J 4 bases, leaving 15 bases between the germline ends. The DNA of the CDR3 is TGTGCCAGCAGTTACTCCCGACAGCGCCCGGGCTATGGCTACACCTTC. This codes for CASSYSRQRPGYGYTF.

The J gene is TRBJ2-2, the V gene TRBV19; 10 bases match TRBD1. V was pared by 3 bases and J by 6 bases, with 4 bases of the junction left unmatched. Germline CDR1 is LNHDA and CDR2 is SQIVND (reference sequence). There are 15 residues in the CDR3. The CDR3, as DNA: TGTGCCAGTAGTATTGGGACAGGGGCGCCCGGGGAGCTGTTTTTT. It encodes CASSIGTGAPGELFF.

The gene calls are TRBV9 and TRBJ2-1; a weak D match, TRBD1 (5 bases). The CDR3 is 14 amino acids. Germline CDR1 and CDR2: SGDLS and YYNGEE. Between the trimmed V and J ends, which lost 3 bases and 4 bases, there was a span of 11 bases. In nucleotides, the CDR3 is TGTGCCAGCAGCGCGGACATGTCGTACAATGAGCAGTTCTTC. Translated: CASSADMSYNEQFF.

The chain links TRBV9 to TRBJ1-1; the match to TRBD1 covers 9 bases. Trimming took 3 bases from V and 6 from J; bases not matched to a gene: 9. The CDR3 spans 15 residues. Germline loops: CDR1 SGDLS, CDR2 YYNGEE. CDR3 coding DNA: TGTGCCAGCAGCGCAGCGACAGGGGGGTTGGCTGAAGCTTTCTTT. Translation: CASSAATGGLAEAFF.

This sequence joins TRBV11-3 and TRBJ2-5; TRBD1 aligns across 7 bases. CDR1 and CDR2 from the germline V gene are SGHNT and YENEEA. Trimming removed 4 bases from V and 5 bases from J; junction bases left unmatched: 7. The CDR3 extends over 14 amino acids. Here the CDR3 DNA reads TGTGCCAGCAGCTCCGAGACAGGGTGGGAGACCCAGTACTTC. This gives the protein CASSSETGWETQYF.

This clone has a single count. CDR3 region: CASSHPPGLVSPGELFF. In DNA, the CDR3 is TGTGCCAGCAGCCACCCTCCGGGACTAGTTAGCCCCGGGGAGCTGTTTTTT. The V call is TRBV28, the J call TRBJ2-2; 8 bases match TRBD2. CDR3 length: 17 residues. V was clipped by 6 bases and J by 6 bases; unmatched bases: 15. In germline, CDR1 is MDHEN, CDR2 SYDVKM.